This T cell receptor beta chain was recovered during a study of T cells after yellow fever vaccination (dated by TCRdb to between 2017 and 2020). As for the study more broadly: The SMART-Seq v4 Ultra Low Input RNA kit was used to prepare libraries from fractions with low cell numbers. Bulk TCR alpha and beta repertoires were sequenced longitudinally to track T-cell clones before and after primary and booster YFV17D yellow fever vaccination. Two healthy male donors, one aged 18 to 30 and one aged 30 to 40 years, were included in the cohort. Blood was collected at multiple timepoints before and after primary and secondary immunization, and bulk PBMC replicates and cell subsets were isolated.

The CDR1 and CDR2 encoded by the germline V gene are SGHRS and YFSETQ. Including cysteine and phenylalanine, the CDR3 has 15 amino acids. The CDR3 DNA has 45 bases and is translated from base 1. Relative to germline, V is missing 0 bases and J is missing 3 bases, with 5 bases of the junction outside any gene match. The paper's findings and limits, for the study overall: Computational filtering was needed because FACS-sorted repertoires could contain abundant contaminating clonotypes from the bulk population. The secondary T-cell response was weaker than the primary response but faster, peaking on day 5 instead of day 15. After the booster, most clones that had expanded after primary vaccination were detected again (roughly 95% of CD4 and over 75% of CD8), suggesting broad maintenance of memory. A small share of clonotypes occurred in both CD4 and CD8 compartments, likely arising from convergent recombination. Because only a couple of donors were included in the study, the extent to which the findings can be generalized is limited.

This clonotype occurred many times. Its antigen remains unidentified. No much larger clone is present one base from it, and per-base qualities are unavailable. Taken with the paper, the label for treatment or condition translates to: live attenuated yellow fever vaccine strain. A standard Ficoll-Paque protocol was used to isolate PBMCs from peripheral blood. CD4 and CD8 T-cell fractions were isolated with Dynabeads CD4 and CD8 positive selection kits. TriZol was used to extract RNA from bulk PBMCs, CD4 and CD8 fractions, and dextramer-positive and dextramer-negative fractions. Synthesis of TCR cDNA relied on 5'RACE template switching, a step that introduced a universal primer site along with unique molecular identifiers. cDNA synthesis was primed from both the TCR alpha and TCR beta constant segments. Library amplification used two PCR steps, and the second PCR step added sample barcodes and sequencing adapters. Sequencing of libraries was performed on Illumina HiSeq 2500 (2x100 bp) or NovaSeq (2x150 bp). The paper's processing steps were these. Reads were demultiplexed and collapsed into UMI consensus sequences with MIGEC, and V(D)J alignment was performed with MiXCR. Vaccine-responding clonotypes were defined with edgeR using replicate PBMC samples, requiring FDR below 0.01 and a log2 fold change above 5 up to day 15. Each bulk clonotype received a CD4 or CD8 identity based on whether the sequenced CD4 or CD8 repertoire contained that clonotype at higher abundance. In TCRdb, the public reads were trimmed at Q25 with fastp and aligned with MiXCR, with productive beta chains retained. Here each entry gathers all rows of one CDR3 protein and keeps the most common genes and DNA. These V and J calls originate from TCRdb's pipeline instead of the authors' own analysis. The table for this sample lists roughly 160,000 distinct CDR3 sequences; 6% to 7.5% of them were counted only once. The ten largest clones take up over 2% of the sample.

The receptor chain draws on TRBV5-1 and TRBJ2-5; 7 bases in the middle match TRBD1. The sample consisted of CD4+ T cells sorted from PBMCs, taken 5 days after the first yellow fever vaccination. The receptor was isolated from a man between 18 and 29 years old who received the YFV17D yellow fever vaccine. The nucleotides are TGCGCCAGCAGCTTGGCCGAGGGGGCAAAAGAGACCCAGTACTTC. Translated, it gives CASSLAEGAKETQYF.